This T cell receptor beta chain was documented in a study of shared clonotypes between healthy human individuals. Produced via immunoSEQ multiplex PCR; TCRdb's table is partial and in-frame only. The sample carries approximately 100,000 clones, roughly two thirds recorded once. J lost 0 bases, V lost 0 bases, and 7 bases had no gene match. This CDR3 comprises 18 residues. Germline loops: CDR1 SGHTA, CDR2 FQGNSA. Sequenced sample: memory CD8+ T cells sorted from blood. Described subset: CD45RO+ cells pooled with CCR7-negative TemRA cells. The source is a woman aged 25 to 45 in good health. The chain joins TRBV7-2 to TRBJ2-2; 7 nucleotides line up with TRBD2. The CDR3 coding sequence is TGTGCCAGCAGCTTAGCGATAAGCGGGAAAGCGAACACCGGGGAGCTGTTTTTT. Translated: CASSLAISGKANTGELFF.